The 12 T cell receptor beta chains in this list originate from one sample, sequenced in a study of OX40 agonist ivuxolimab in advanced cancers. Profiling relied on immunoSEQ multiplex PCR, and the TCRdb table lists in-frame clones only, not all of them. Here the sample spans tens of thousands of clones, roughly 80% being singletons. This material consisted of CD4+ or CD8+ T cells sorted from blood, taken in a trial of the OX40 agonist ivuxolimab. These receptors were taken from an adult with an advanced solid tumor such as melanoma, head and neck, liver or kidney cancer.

CDR3 DNA: TGTGCCATCATGGGTAGCGAGCCAGATACGCAGTATTTT. This encodes CAIMGSEPDTQYF. The V call is TRBV10-3, the J call TRBJ2-3; TRBD2 might be the D (5 bases). Germline lookup yields CDR1 ENHRY and CDR2 SYGVKD. V lost 7 bases, J lost 4 bases, and 12 bases lay in between. CDR3 size: 13 residues.

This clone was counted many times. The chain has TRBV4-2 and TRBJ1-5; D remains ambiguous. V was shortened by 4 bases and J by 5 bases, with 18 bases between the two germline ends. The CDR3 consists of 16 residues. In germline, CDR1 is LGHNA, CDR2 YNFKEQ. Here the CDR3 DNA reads TGTGCCAGCAGCCCCAGCATGTCCAGACGGGATCAGCCCCAGCATTTT. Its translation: CASSPSMSRRDQPQHF.

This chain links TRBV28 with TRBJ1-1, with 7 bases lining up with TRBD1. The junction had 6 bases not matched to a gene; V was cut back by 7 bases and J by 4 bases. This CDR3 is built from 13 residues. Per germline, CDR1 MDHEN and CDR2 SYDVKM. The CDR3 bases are TGTGCCAGCACCCTACAGGGGAGCACTGAAGCTTTCTTT. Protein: CASTLQGSTEAFF.

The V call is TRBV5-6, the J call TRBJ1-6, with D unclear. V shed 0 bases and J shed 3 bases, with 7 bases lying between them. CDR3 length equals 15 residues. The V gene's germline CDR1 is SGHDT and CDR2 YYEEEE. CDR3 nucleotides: TGTGCCAGCAGCTTGGCCGGGTTCTATAATTCACCCCTCCACTTT. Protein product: CASSLAGFYNSPLHF.

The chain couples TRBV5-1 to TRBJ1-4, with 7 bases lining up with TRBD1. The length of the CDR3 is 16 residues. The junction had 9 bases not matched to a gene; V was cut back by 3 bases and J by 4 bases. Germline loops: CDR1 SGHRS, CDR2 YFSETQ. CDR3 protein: CASSSYSRDSNEKLFF. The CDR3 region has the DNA TGCGCCAGCAGCTCCTACTCCCGGGACAGTAATGAAAAACTGTTTTTT. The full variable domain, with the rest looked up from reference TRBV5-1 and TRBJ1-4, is KAGVTQTPRYLIKTRGQQVTLSCSPISGHRSVSWYQQTPGQGLQFLFEYFSETQRNKGNFPGRFSGRQFSNSRSEMNVSTLELGDSALYLCASSSYSRDSNEKLFFGSGTQLSVL.

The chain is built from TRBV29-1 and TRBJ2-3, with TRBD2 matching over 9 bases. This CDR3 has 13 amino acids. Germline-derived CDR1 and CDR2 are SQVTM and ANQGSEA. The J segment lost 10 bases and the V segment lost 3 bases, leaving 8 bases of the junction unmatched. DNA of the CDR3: TGCAGCGTTGATTGGCGGGGGGGCCAGGCGCAGTATTTT. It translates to CSVDWRGGQAQYF.

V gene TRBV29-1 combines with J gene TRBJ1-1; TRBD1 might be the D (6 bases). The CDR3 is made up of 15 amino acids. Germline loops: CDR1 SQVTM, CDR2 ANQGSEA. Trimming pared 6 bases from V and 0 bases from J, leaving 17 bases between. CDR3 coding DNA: TGCAGCGTGCGAACCAGGGGAGGGGTGAACACTGAAGCTTTCTTT. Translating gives CSVRTRGGVNTEAFF.

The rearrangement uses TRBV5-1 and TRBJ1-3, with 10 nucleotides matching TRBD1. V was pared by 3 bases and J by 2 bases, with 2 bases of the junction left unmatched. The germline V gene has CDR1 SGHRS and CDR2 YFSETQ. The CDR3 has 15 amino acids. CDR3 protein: CASSSGQGAGNTIYF. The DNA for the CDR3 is TGCGCCAGCAGCTCCGGACAGGGGGCTGGAAACACCATATATTTT. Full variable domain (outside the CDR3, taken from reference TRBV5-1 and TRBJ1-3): KAGVTQTPRYLIKTRGQQVTLSCSPISGHRSVSWYQQTPGQGLQFLFEYFSETQRNKGNFPGRFSGRQFSNSRSEMNVSTLELGDSALYLCASSSGQGAGNTIYFGEGSWLTVV.

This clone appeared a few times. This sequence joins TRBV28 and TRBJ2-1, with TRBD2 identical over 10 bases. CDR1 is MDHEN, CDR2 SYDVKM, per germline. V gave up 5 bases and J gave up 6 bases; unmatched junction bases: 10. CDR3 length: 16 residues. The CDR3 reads CASSPLGASGSNEQFF. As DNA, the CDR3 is TGTGCCAGCAGTCCCCTCGGGGCTAGCGGGAGCAATGAGCAGTTCTTC. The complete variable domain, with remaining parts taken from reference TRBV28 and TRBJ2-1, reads DVKVTQSSRYLVKRTGEKVFLECVQDMDHENMFWYRQDPGLGLRLIYFSYDVKMKEKGDIPEGYSVSREKKERFSLILESASTNQTSMYLCASSPLGASGSNEQFFGPGTRLTVL.

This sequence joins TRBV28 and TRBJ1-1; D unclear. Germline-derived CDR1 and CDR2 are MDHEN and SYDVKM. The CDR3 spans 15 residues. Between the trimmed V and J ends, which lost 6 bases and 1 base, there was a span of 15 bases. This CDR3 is CASSPFRLGNTEAFF. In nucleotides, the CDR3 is TGTGCCAGCAGCCCCTTTAGGTTAGGGAACACTGAAGCTTTCTTT. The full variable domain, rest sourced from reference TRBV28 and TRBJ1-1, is DVKVTQSSRYLVKRTGEKVFLECVQDMDHENMFWYRQDPGLGLRLIYFSYDVKMKEKGDIPEGYSVSREKKERFSLILESASTNQTSMYLCASSPFRLGNTEAFFGQGTRLTVV.

CDR3 nucleotides: TGTGCAAGTCGCTACATATCCGGGACTGAAGCTTTCTTT. Its protein product is CASRYISGTEAFF. The genes are TRBV12-2 and TRBJ1-1. TRBV12-2 represents a pseudogene. The CDR3 is made up of 13 amino acids.

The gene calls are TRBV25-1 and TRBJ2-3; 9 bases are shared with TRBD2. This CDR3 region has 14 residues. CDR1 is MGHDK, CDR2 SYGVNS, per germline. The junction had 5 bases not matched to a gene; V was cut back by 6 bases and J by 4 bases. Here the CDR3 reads CASRVAGGADTQYF. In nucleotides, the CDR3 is TGTGCCAGCAGGGTCGCGGGGGGGGCAGATACGCAGTATTTT.